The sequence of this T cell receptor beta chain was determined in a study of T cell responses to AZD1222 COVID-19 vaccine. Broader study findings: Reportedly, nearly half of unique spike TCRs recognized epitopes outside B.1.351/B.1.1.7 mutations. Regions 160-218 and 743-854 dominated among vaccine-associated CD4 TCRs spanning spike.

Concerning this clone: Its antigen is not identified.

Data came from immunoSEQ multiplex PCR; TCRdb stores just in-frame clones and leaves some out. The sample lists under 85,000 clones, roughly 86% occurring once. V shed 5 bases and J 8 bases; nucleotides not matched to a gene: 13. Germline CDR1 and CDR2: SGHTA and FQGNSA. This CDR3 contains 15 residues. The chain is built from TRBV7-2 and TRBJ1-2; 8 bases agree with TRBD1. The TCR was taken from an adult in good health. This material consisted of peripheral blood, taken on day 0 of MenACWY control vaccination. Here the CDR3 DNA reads TGTGCCAGCAGCGGGGGACAGGAGACGTCAAAGGGCTACACCTTC. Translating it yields CASSGGQETSKGYTF. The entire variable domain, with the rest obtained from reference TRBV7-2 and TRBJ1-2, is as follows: GAGVSQSPSNKVTEKGKDVELRCDPISGHTALYWYRQSLGQGLEFLIYFQGNSAPDKSGLPSDRFSAERTGGSVSTLTIQRTQQEDSAVYLCASSGGQETSKGYTFGSGTRLTVV.